The TCR beta chain described here comes from a study of blood T cell repertoires in COVID-19. About the research overall: Donors in the United States, Italy and Spain gave samples during acute or convalescent COVID-19.

Recruitment covered under 25 US areas and drew participants whose ages spanned roughly 18 to 89 years. Researchers sorted participants into cohorts using their self-reported clinical history. Measured with immunoSEQ multiplex PCR; TCRdb has only the in-frame clones, and not every one. This table has roughly 370,000 clones, around nine tenths appearing once. This receptor was identified in a woman aged 45-60 years who had recovered from COVID-19. Sequenced sample: PBMCs or T cells enriched from blood (not recorded which).

The CDR3 is CASSQGPIPNQPQHF. For the CDR3, the DNA is TGTGCCAGCAGCCAAGGGCCAATCCCCAATCAGCCCCAGCATTTT. J is TRBJ1-5 and V is TRBV3-1 (or the pseudogene TRBV3-2), with D uncertain. The CDR3 consists of 15 residues. Per germline, CDR1 LGHDT and CDR2 YNNKEL (reference sequence). V lost 1 base, J lost 3 bases, and 10 bases lay in between.